This record looks at one T cell receptor (beta chain) sequence and its context. This sample stems from a study of blood T cell repertoires in COVID-19. For the study at large: Material from acute and convalescent COVID-19 was sourced from the United States, Italy and Spain.

V lost 2 bases, J lost 7 bases, and 8 bases stayed unmatched. CDR3 size: 16 residues. Germline V CDR1 and CDR2: MNHEY, SVGAGI. Data came from immunoSEQ multiplex PCR; TCRdb stores just in-frame clones and leaves some out. This table has 250,000 to 300,000 clones, 75% to 90% appearing once. V usage is TRBV6-5 and J usage is TRBJ2-1, with 10 nucleotides matching TRBD1. This clonotype originated in a woman aged 45-59 years who had recovered from COVID-19. The sample consisted of PBMCs or T cells enriched from blood (not recorded which). The CDR3 reads CASSYSSGTGVNEQFF. In DNA, the CDR3 is TGTGCCAGCAGTTACAGCTCCGGGACAGGGGTAAATGAGCAGTTCTTC.